A selection of T cell receptor beta chains follows, all from one sample in a study of cytomegalovirus exposure and HLA in healthy donors. Generated by immunoSEQ multiplex PCR, the TCRdb table keeps only in-frame clones and is missing some. This sample's table reports approximately 80,000 clones. Specimen: PBMCs. These TCRs come from a woman younger than 45 in good health and CMV-seronegative. Both conserved end residues are part of each CDR3. The D gene is left open where the match is weak.

D gene	V gene	J gene	CDR3 protein	CDR3 DNA
TRBD1	TRBV6-5	TRBJ1-5	CASSYGQGDQPQHF	TGTGCCAGCAGTTACGGACAGGGTGATCAGCCCCAGCATTTT
NA	TRBV7-2	TRBJ1-6	CASSPGQPNSPLHF	TGTGCCAGCAGCCCTGGACAGCCGAATTCACCCCTCCACTTT
NA	TRBV6-6	TRBJ1-2	CASSYGGSGYTF	TGTGCCAGCAGTTACGGAGGTTCTGGCTACACCTTC
NA	TRBV25-1	TRBJ1-1	CASSPSRGLAEAFF	TGTGCCAGCAGCCCGTCCAGGGGTCTCGCTGAAGCTTTCTTT
TRBD1	TRBV4-1	TRBJ1-1	CASSHGGLDRETTEAFF	TGCGCCAGCAGCCACGGAGGACTGGACAGGGAGACCACTGAAGCTTTCTTT
NA	TRBV5-1	TRBJ2-2	CASSLDRATGELFF	TGCGCCAGCAGCTTGGACAGGGCCACCGGGGAGCTGTTTTTT
TRBD2	TRBV5-6	TRBJ2-5	CASSLRAGGLEETQYF	TGTGCCAGCAGCTTGAGAGCGGGGGGGCTGGAAGAGACCCAGTACTTC
NA	TRBV7-6	TRBJ2-7	CASSPSDGRGASEQYF	TGTGCCAGCAGCCCCTCCGACGGCAGGGGGGCTAGCGAGCAGTACTTC
NA	TRBV18	TRBJ2-7	CASSPISGTTYEQYF	TGTGCCAGCTCACCAATTAGTGGGACAACCTACGAGCAGTACTTC
TRBD1	TRBV5-1	TRBJ2-1	CASSLSAGQDNEQFF	TGCGCCAGCAGCTTGAGTGCGGGACAGGACAATGAGCAGTTCTTC
TRBD1	TRBV29-1	TRBJ2-1	CSVVRQGYNEQFF	TGCAGCGTTGTAAGACAGGGGTACAATGAGCAGTTCTTC
NA	TRBV19	TRBJ1-1	CASSIGTLLNTEAFF	TGTGCCAGTAGTATAGGGACACTATTGAACACTGAAGCTTTCTTT
TRBD1	TRBV25-1	TRBJ1-4	CASSRTGFNEKLFF	TGTGCCAGCAGTCGGACAGGGTTTAATGAAAAACTGTTTTTT
NA	TRBV19	TRBJ2-2	CASSQETLTGELFF	TGTGCCAGTAGTCAGGAAACTTTGACCGGGGAGCTGTTTTTT
NA	TRBV10-3	TRBJ1-2	CAISESAGQTHGYTF	TGTGCCATCAGTGAGTCTGCAGGGCAGACTCATGGCTACACCTTC
NA	TRBV15	TRBJ2-1	CASAGSSGDFEQFF	TGTGCCAGCGCGGGGTCCTCCGGGGATTTTGAGCAGTTCTTC
NA	TRBV7-9	TRBJ1-1	CASSLDRGFDEAFF	TGTGCCAGCAGCTTAGATCGGGGATTTGATGAAGCTTTCTTT
TRBD2	TRBV2	TRBJ2-3	CASMGLAMADTQYF	TGTGCCAGCATGGGACTAGCGATGGCAGATACGCAGTATTTT
NA	TRBV27	TRBJ2-2	CASSSNTGELFF	TGTGCCAGCAGCTCGAACACCGGGGAGCTGTTTTTT
TRBD2	TRBV30	TRBJ2-3	CAWTLAGSTDTQYF	TGTGCCTGGACCCTAGCGGGTAGCACAGATACGCAGTATTTT
TRBD2	TRBV5-1	TRBJ2-2	CASSGREDTGELFF	TGCGCCAGCAGCGGCCGGGAGGACACCGGGGAGCTGTTTTTT
NA	TRBV23-1	TRBJ1-1	CASSQEMKLAEAFF	TGCGCCAGCAGTCAAGAAATGAAACTCGCTGAAGCTTTCTTT
TRBD2	TRBV18	TRBJ2-1	CASSPPASGSRYSYNEQFF	TGTGCCAGCTCACCACCGGCTAGCGGGAGTCGATACTCCTACAATGAGCAGTTCTTC
NA	TRBV6-5	TRBJ1-1	CASSYQGDAFF	TGTGCCAGCAGTTACCAGGGTGACGCTTTCTTT
NA	TRBV5-1	TRBJ1-1	CASSLQVDAWTEAFF	TGCGCCAGCAGCTTGCAGGTTGACGCATGGACTGAAGCTTTCTTT
TRBD1	TRBV10-2	TRBJ2-5	CASSKTGVETQYF	TGCGCCAGCAGTAAGACAGGGGTCGAGACCCAGTACTTC
NA	TRBV11-2	TRBJ2-7	CASSLQGAGREQYF	TGTGCCAGCAGCCTACAGGGAGCGGGGCGCGAGCAGTACTTC
NA	TRBV18	TRBJ2-7	CASSPRRESYEQYF	TGTGCCAGCTCACCACGGAGGGAGTCTTACGAGCAGTACTTC
NA	TRBV19	TRBJ1-5	CASTLTVAGQPQHF	TGTGCCAGTACTCTGACTGTAGCGGGTCAGCCCCAGCATTTT
NA	TRBV4-2	TRBJ1-5	CASSQDGQGGQPQHF	TGTGCCAGCAGCCAAGATGGGCAGGGAGGCCAGCCCCAGCATTTT
NA	TRBV6-5	TRBJ1-2	CASSYIRGDGYTF	TGTGCCAGCAGTTATATCAGGGGTGATGGCTACACCTTC
TRBD1	TRBV7-2	TRBJ2-3	CASSPGTGRADTQYF	TGTGCCAGCAGCCCAGGGACAGGGAGGGCAGATACGCAGTATTTT
NA	TRBV15	TRBJ2-1	CATSDRIYNEQFF	TGTGCCACCTCCGACAGGATATACAATGAGCAGTTCTTC